This section outlines one TCR beta chain sequence together with its context. Its target is not known. These data come from a study of cytomegalovirus exposure and HLA in healthy donors. Whole-study results and caveats: Analysis was performed later, and it showed HLA-associated TCR beta chains to be more clonally expanded than equally common others. A link between a missense DCLRE1C variant and TCR beta V- and J-gene trimming emerged from a later analysis. Links to common viral pathogens appeared, in a later analysis, for several of the most significant clusters. In a later analysis, at a false discovery rate of 0.05, about 16,000 TCR beta sequences matched HLA alleles.

CDR1 and CDR2 (germline): SNHLY, FYNNEI. The CDR3 covers 15 residues. Trimming at V came to 0 bases and at J to 2 bases, leaving 1 base not matched to a gene. Primers for the PCR totalled 60 Vbeta and 13 Jbeta. Assay used: immunoSEQ multiplex PCR; TCRdb lists only in-frame clones, some missing. The repertoire holds 95,000 to 150,000 clones, with around 80% as singletons. Sequencing was performed on PBMCs. V usage is TRBV2 and J usage is TRBJ2-5; TRBD2 matches at 9 bases. This receptor was obtained from a man aged 50 to 60 in good health and CMV-seronegative. The CDR3: CASSEASGGQETQYF. DNA of the CDR3: TGTGCCAGCAGTGAAGCTAGCGGGGGACAAGAGACCCAGTACTTC.